The T cell receptor (beta chain) described here comes from a study of shared clonotypes between healthy human individuals. The study's findings and limits: Naive subsets typically showed greater estimated richness than memory subsets.

Germline CDR1 and CDR2: SGHTA and FQGTGA. Trimming left V 5 bases short and J 8 bases short, with 16 bases between. The CDR3 is made up of 14 amino acids. Some clones are missing from TCRdb's copy, which holds only in-frame ones; the method was immunoSEQ multiplex PCR. The table includes around 1.5 million clones, 98% detected once. As for this clone: Its antigen is currently unknown.

The sample was naive CD4+ T cells sorted from blood. Subset of the sample: CD45RA+ positively selected. This sequence originates from a young man in good health. This sequence joins TRBV7-3 and TRBJ2-1; D gene unclear. The DNA of the CDR3 is TGTGCCAGCAGCGCCGAACCAAGGGCCCATGAGCAGTTCTTC. It specifies CASSAEPRAHEQFF.